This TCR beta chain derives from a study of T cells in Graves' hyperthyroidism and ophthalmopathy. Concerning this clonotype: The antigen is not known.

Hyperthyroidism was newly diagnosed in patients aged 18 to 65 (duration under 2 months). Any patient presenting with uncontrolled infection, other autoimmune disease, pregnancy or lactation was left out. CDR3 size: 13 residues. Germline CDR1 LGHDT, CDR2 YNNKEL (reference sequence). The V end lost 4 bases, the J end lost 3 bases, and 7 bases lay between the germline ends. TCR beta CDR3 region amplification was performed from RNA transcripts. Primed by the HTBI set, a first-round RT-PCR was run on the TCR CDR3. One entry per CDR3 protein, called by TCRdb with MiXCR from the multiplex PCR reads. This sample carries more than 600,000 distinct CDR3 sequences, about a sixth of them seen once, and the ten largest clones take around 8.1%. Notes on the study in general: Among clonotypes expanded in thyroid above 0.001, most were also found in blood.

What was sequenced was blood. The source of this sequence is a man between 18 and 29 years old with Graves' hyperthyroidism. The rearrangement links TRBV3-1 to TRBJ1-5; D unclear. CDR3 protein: CASSREFNQPQHF. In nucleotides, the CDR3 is TGTGCCAGCAGCCGAGAGTTCAATCAGCCCCAGCATTTT.